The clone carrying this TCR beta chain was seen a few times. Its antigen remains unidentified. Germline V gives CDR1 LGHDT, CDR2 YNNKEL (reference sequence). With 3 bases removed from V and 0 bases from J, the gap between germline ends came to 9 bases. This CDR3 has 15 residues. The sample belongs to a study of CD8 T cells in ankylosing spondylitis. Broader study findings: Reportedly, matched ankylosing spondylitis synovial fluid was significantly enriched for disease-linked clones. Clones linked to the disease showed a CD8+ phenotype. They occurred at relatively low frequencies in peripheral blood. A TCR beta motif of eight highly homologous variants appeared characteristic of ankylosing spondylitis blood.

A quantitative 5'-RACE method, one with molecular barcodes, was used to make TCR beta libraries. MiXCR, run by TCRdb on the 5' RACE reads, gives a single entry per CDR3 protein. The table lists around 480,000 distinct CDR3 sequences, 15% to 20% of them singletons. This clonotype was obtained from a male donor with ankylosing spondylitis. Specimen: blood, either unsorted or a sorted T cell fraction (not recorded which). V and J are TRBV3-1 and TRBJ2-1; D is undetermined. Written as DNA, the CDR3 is TGTGCCAGCAGCCATCGCGGTAACTCCTACAATGAGCAGTTCTTC. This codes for CASSHRGNSYNEQFF.